Below, 25 T cell receptor beta chains from the same sample are listed, as sequenced in a study of blood T cell repertoires in COVID-19 (dated by TCRdb to 2018 to 2021). Receptor libraries were prepared by the immunoSEQ multiplex PCR assay. This immuneACCESS table, as held by TCRdb, lists in-frame sequences with V and J called but not all clones. Of the missing ones, under half trace to an unresolved V gene in checked studies; the others have no known cause. The sample table shows more than 90,000 clones, and 77% are seen once. The ten largest clones add up to 8.5% to 10% of the sample. Source material: peripheral blood. The origin of the receptors is a woman aged 80 or over with acute or convalescent COVID-19.

The V gene is TRBV4-3, the J gene TRBJ1-4, with TRBD1 as a possible D gene (5 bases). Germline V gives CDR1 LGHNA, CDR2 YSLEER. V dropped 1 base and J dropped 0 bases, with 21 bases sitting between them. This CDR3 region has 20 residues. The CDR3 DNA is TGCGCCAGCAGCCAAGGGTTCTCCGGGGGACTTATCGCAACTAATGAAAAACTGTTTTTT. Translation: CASSQGFSGGLIATNEKLFF.

The chain couples TRBV29-1 to TRBJ2-7; TRBD1 matches at 9 bases. Germline lookup yields CDR1 SQVTM and CDR2 ANQGSEA. CDR3 length: 14 amino acids. The junction had 9 bases not matched to a gene; V was cut back by 7 bases and J by 2 bases. The CDR3 region is CSASPGQGTYEQYF. The CDR3 bases are TGCAGCGCCTCCCCGGGACAGGGTACCTACGAGCAGTACTTC.

This chain uses TRBV12-5 with TRBJ1-1; 9 bases fit TRBD1. The V segment lost 5 bases and the J segment 5 bases; nucleotides outside the gene matches: 6. Germline V lookup: CDR1 LGHNT, CDR2 FRNRAP. CDR3 length: 14 residues. As DNA, the CDR3 is TGTGCTAGTGGTCCGGGACAGGGAGGGACTGAAGCTTTCTTT. Amino acid sequence: CASGPGQGGTEAFF.

The CDR3 reads CASTDRVSNQPQHF. The CDR3, as DNA: TGTGCCAGCACGGACAGGGTGAGCAATCAGCCCCAGCATTTT. J is TRBJ1-5 and V is TRBV28; 8 bases match TRBD1. CDR3 length: 14 amino acids. V trimming: 7 bases; J trimming: 1 base; junction bases outside the gene matches: 3. Per germline, CDR1 MDHEN and CDR2 SYDVKM.

The chain joins TRBV6-1 to TRBJ1-2, with D possibly matching TRBD1 (5 bases). V was pared by 1 base and J by 8 bases, with 14 bases between. Germline-derived CDR1 and CDR2 are MNHNS and SASEGT. The CDR3 consists of 14 residues. The chain's CDR3 is CASSEGFGGGGYTF. The DNA for the CDR3 is TGTGCCAGCAGTGAAGGGTTCGGGGGGGGAGGCTACACCTTC.

This rearrangement joins TRBV6-2 or TRBV6-3 to TRBJ1-5; possible D gene TRBD1, 5 bases. The CDR3 has 15 residues. Trimming pared 5 bases from V and 0 bases from J, leaving 11 bases between. Germline loops: CDR1 MNHEY, CDR2 SVGEGT. The CDR3 loop reads CASSPDIFSNQPQHF. The CDR3 bases are TGTGCCAGCAGTCCGGACATCTTTAGCAATCAGCCCCAGCATTTT.

This chain joins TRBV5-5 and TRBJ2-7; a weak D match, TRBD2 (6 bases). CDR1 is SGHKS, CDR2 YYEKEE, per germline (reference sequence). This CDR3 has 14 residues. Deletions cut 3 bases from V and 1 base from J, with 11 bases between. As DNA, the CDR3 is TGTGCCAGCAGCTGGGAACGGGGGTCCTACGAGCAGTACTTC. Amino acids: CASSWERGSYEQYF. Full variable domain (missing parts from reference TRBV5-5 and TRBJ2-7): DAGVTQSPTHLIKTRGQQVTLRCSPISGHKSVSWYQQVLGQGPQFIFQYYEKEERGRGNFPDRFSARQFPNYSSELNVNALLLGDSALYLCASSWERGSYEQYFGPGTRLTVT.

Many counts were recorded for this clone. The rearrangement uses TRBV2 and TRBJ2-3; 10 nucleotides agree with TRBD2. Germline V gives CDR1 SNHLY, CDR2 FYNNEI. V was clipped by 7 bases and J by 2 bases; unmatched bases: 6. This CDR3 contains 15 residues. The CDR3 DNA follows: TGTGCCAGCATATGGAGCGGGGGGGACACAGATACGCAGTATTTT. This translates into CASIWSGGDTDTQYF.

The chain recombines TRBV7-2 with TRBJ1-1; 9 nucleotides line up with TRBD1. V shed 8 bases and J 5 bases; nucleotides not matched to a gene: 12. The CDR3 covers 15 residues. Germline CDR1 reads SGHTA; CDR2 reads FQGNSA. CDR3 sequence: CASRSTGGKETEAFF. CDR3 DNA sequence: TGTGCCAGCCGATCTACAGGGGGCAAGGAGACTGAAGCTTTCTTT. Full variable domain (missing parts from reference TRBV7-2 and TRBJ1-1): GAGVSQSPSNKVTEKGKDVELRCDPISGHTALYWYRQSLGQGLEFLIYFQGNSAPDKSGLPSDRFSAERTGGSVSTLTIQRTQQEDSAVYLCASRSTGGKETEAFFGQGTRLTVV.

V gene TRBV5-4 combines with J gene TRBJ2-5, with 9 bases lining up with TRBD1. The CDR3 is made up of 14 amino acids. Germline V gene sequence: CDR1 SGHNT, CDR2 YYREEE (reference sequence). The trim removed 3 bases at V and 2 bases at J, leaving 2 bases unmatched. As DNA, the CDR3 is TGTGCCAGCAGCTGGGGGACAGGGCAAGAGACCCAGTACTTC. Translated, it gives CASSWGTGQETQYF.

This rearrangement joins TRBV12-3 or TRBV12-4 to TRBJ2-7; 7 nucleotides agree with TRBD2. The CDR3 is 13 residues long. Trimming at V came to 1 base and at J to 6 bases, leaving 3 bases not matched to a gene. CDR3: CASSLVSGGEQYF. The CDR3 DNA reads TGTGCCAGCAGTTTAGTTTCGGGAGGCGAGCAGTACTTC.

This clone has only a few counts. The chain uses TRBV20-1 and TRBJ2-7, with unresolved D. V lost 0 bases and J lost 4, with 4 bases in between. Germline V gene lookup returns CDR1 DFQATT and CDR2 SNEGSKA (reference sequence). The CDR3 runs 11 residues. The CDR3 spells CSARDNYEQYF. DNA for the CDR3: TGCAGTGCTAGAGATAATTACGAGCAGTACTTC.

The chain joins TRBV7-2 to TRBJ2-7; 8 nucleotides align to TRBD1. Per the germline V gene, CDR1 is SGHTA and CDR2 is FQGNSA. CDR3 length: 15 residues. V lost 1 base, J lost 2 bases, and 4 bases stayed unmatched. The CDR3 region has the DNA TGTGCCAGCAGCTTAGGGACAGGGAGAACCTACGAGCAGTACTTC. Encoded protein: CASSLGTGRTYEQYF.

The chain links TRBV18 to TRBJ2-7, with TRBD2 identical over 10 bases. This CDR3 has 15 residues. Germline V gives CDR1 KGHSH, CDR2 LQKENI. V was clipped by 0 bases and J by 6 bases; unmatched bases: 5. CDR3 nucleotide sequence: TGTGCCAGCTCACCACCGCTAGCGGGAGTACCCGAGCAGTACTTC. This gives the protein CASSPPLAGVPEQYF.

The chain has TRBV9 and TRBJ2-5, with 10 bases aligning to TRBD2. There are 19 residues in the CDR3. V shed 0 bases and J 4 bases; nucleotides not matched to a gene: 15. Germline CDR1 and CDR2: SGDLS and YYNGEE. In DNA, the CDR3 is TGTGCCAGCAGCGTAGAGAGCGGGGGGGCCGTGGGTTGGTTAGAGACCCAGTACTTC. Translation gives CASSVESGGAVGWLETQYF.

This chain links TRBV7-9 with TRBJ2-7, with a weak D call TRBD2 (6 bases). The CDR3 sequence is 11 residues long. Trimming shortened V by 3 bases and J by 13 bases, and 13 bases separated the two germline ends. In germline, CDR1 is SEHNR, CDR2 FQNEAQ (reference sequence). In nucleotides, the CDR3 is TGTGCCAGCAGCTTGGGCGGGATCCGATACTTC. Its translation: CASSLGGIRYF.

V is TRBV7-3 and J is TRBJ2-7; tentative D call: TRBD1 (5 bases). The V gene's germline CDR1 is SGHTA and CDR2 FQGTGA. There are 15 residues in the CDR3. V lost 2 bases, J lost 0 bases, and 11 bases lay in between. CDR3 bases: TGTGCCAGCAGCTTACAGGGTGGATCCTCCTACGAGCAGTACTTC. It yields the protein CASSLQGGSSYEQYF.

The genes are TRBV12-3 or TRBV12-4 and TRBJ1-4; 9 bases match TRBD1. The J segment lost 11 bases and the V segment lost 6 bases, leaving 1 base of the junction unmatched. The CDR3 consists of 11 residues. CDR3 sequence (DNA): TGTGCCAGCAGGGACAGGGGTAAACTGTTTTTT. Translation gives CASRDRGKLFF.

The CDR3: CASSEVQGATLEAFF. Here the CDR3 DNA reads TGTGCCAGCAGCGAAGTACAGGGGGCGACCCTTGAAGCTTTCTTT. The chain uses TRBV9 and TRBJ1-1, with 9 bases aligning to TRBD1. CDR1 and CDR2 from the germline V gene are SGDLS and YYNGEE. V was clipped by 3 bases and J by 7 bases; unmatched bases: 10. This CDR3 comprises 15 residues. The whole variable domain, remainder taken from reference TRBV9 and TRBJ1-1, is DSGVTQTPKHLITATGQRVTLRCSPRSGDLSVYWYQQSLDQGLQFLIQYYNGEERAKGNILERFSAQQFPDLHSELNLSSLELGDSALYFCASSEVQGATLEAFFGQGTRLTVV.

The genes are TRBV9 and TRBJ2-1; 7 bases line up with TRBD2. The CDR3 has 16 residues. V gave up 4 bases and J gave up 0 bases; unmatched junction bases: 7. The germline gives CDR1 SGDLS, CDR2 YYNGEE. The CDR3 DNA is TGTGCCAGCAGCCCAGCGGGGTCTAGCTCCTACAATGAGCAGTTCTTC. Residues: CASSPAGSSSYNEQFF.

This chain connects TRBV6-2 or TRBV6-3 to TRBJ2-7; 7 nucleotides align to TRBD1. This CDR3 is 14 amino acids long. With V trimmed by 6 bases and J by 6 bases, 11 bases remained unmatched. Germline V gene data show CDR1 as MNHEY and CDR2 as SVGEGT. The CDR3 coding sequence is TGTGCCAGCAGCCGGACAGGTCAGGCCCTCGAGCAGTACTTC. Translation gives CASSRTGQALEQYF.

The chain links TRBV7-2 to TRBJ1-6; D ambiguous. The germline V and J ends were trimmed by 2 bases and 10 bases, with 9 bases remaining between them. Germline-derived CDR1 and CDR2 are SGHTA and FQGNSA. This CDR3 spans 13 amino acids. The CDR3 sequence is CASSLHGESPLHF. The CDR3 DNA reads as TGTGCCAGCAGCTTACACGGGGAGTCACCCCTCCACTTT.

The gene calls are TRBV27 and TRBJ2-2; TRBD1 matches 11 bases. J lost 4 bases, V lost 7 bases, and 5 bases had no gene match. Germline V gene lookup returns CDR1 MNHEY and CDR2 SMNVEV (reference sequence). The CDR3 sequence is 15 residues long. CDR3 residues: CASKTGTGGTGELFF. The DNA of the CDR3 is TGTGCCAGCAAAACCGGGACAGGGGGCACCGGGGAGCTGTTTTTT.

This sequence joins TRBV18 and TRBJ2-1, with TRBD2 identical over 7 bases. Per the germline V gene, CDR1 is KGHSH and CDR2 is LQKENI. The CDR3 is 16 amino acids. Unmatched junction bases numbered 11, after V lost 6 bases and J lost 3 bases. CDR3 nucleotides: TGTGCCAGCTCGCCCCCGAGCGGGATGGGCTACAATGAGCAGTTCTTC. Translation gives CASSPPSGMGYNEQFF.

The chain couples TRBV7-8 to TRBJ1-5; TRBD1 agrees at 7 bases. The CDR3 sequence is 15 residues long. Germline V gene sequence: CDR1 SGHVS, CDR2 FQNEAQ. Trimming took 2 bases from V and 4 from J; bases not matched to a gene: 5. The CDR3, as DNA: TGTGCCAGCAGCTTAACGGTGACAGGGAATCAGCCCCAGCATTTT. It is translated as CASSLTVTGNQPQHF.